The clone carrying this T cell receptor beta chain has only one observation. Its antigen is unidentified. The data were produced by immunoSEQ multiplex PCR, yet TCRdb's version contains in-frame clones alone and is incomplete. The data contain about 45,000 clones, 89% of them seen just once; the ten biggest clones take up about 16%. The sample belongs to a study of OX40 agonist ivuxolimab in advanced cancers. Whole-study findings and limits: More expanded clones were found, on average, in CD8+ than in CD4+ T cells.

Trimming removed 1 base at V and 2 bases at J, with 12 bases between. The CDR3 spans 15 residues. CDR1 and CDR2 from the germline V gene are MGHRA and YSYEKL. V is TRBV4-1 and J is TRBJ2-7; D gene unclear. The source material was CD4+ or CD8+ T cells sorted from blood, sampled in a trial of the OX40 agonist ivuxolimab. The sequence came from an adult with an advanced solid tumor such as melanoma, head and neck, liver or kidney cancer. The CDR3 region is CASSQGLDLAYEQYF. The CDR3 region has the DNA TGCGCCAGCAGCCAAGGTTTGGACCTCGCCTACGAGCAGTACTTC.